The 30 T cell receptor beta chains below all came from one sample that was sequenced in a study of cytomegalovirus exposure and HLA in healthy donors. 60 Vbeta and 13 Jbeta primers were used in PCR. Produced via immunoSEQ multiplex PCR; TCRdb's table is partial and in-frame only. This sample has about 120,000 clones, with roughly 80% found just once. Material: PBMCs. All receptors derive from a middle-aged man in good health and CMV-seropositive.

In DNA, the CDR3 is TGTGCCAGCAGTGGTCTCAGCAGGGAAGAGACCCAGTACTTC. Its protein is CASSGLSREETQYF. The rearrangement joins TRBV6-1 to TRBJ2-5; possibly TRBD1 for D (5 bases). Germline V gene lookup returns CDR1 MNHNS and CDR2 SASEGT. V shed 4 bases and J shed 3 bases, with 12 bases lying between them. The CDR3 has 14 residues.

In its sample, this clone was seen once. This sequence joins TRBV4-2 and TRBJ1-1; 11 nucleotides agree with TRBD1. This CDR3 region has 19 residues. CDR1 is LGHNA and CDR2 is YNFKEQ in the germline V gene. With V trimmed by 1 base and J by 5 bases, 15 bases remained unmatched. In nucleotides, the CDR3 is TGTGCCAGCAGCCAAGGGGCGGATCGGACAGGGGGCAGTGCGACTGAAGCTTTCTTT. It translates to CASSQGADRTGGSATEAFF.

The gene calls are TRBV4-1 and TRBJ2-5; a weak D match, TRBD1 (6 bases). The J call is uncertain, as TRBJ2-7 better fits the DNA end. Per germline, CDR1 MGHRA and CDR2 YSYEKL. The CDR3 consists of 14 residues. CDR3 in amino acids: CASSQELTGNEQYF. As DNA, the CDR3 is TGCGCCAGCAGCCAAGAGCTTACAGGGAACGAGCAGTACTTC.

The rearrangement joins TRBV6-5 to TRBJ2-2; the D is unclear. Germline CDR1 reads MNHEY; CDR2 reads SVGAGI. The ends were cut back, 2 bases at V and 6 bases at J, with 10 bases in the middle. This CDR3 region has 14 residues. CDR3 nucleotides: TGTGCCAGCAGTTACCGCGTCCCGGCCGGGGAGCTGTTTTTT. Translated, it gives CASSYRVPAGELFF.

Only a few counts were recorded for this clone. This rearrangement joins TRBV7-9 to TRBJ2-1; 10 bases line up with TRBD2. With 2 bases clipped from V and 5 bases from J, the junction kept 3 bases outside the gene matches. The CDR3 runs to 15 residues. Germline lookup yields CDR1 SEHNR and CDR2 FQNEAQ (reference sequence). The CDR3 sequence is CASSLLAGVNNEQFF. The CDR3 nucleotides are TGTGCCAGCAGCTTACTAGCGGGAGTTAACAATGAGCAGTTCTTC. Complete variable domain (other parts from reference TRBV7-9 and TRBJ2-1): DTGVSQNPRHKITKRGQNVTFRCDPISEHNRLYWYRQTLGQGPEFLTYFQNEAQLEKSRLLSDRFSAERPKGSFSTLEIQRTEQGDSAMYLCASSLLAGVNNEQFFGPGTRLTVL.

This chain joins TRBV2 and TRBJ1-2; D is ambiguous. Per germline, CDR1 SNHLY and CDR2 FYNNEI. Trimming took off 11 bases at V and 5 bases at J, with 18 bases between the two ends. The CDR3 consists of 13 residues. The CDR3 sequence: CASLWEFSYGYTF. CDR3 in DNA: TGTGCCTCCCTTTGGGAGTTTTCGTATGGCTACACCTTC.

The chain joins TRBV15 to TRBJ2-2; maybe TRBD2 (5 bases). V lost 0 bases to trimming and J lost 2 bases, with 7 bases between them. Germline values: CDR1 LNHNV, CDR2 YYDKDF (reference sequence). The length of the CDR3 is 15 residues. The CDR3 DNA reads TGTGCCACCAGCAGAGAGGCGGGCAACACCGGGGAGCTGTTTTTT. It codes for CATSREAGNTGELFF.

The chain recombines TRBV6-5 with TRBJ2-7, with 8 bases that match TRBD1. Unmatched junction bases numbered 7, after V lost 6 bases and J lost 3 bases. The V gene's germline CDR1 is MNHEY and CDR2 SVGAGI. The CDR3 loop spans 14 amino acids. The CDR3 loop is CASRPGTGIYEQYF. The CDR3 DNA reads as TGTGCCAGCAGACCCGGGACAGGAATCTACGAGCAGTACTTC.

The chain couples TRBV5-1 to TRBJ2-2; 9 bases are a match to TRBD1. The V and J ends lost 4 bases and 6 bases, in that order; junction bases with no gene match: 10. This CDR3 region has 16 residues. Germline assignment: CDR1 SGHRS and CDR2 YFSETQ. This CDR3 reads CASSLGTGLGAGELFF. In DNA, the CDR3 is TGCGCCAGCAGCCTCGGGACAGGGCTAGGCGCCGGGGAGCTGTTTTTT.

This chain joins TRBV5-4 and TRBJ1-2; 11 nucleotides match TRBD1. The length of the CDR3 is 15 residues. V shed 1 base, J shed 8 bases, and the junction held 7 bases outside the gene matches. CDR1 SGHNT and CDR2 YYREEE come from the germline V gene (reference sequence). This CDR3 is CASSLRRTGGNGYTF. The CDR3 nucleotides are TGTGCCAGCAGCTTGAGAAGGACAGGGGGCAACGGCTACACCTTC. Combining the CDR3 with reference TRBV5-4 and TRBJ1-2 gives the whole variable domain ETGVTQSPTHLIKTRGQQVTLRCSSQSGHNTVSWYQQALGQGPQFIFQYYREEENGRGNFPPRFSGLQFPNYSSELNVNALELDDSALYLCASSLRRTGGNGYTFGSGTRLTVV.

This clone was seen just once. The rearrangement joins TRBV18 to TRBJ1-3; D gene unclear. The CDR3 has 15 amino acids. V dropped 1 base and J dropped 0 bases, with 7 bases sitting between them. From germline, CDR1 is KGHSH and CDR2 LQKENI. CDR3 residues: CASSPRESSGNTIYF. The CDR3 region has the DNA TGTGCCAGCTCACCACGGGAGAGCTCTGGAAACACCATATATTTT.

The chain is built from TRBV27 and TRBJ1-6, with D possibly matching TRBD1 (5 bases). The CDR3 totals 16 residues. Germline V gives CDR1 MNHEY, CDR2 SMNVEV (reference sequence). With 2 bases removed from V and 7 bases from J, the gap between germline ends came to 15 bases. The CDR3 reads CASSLGADRWNSPLHF. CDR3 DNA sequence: TGTGCCAGCAGTTTAGGGGCGGACCGATGGAATTCACCCCTCCACTTT.

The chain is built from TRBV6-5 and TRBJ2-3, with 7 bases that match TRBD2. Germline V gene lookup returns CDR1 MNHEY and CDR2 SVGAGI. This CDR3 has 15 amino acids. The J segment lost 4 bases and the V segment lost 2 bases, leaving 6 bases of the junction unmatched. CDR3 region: CASSYGRAGADTQYF. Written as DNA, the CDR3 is TGTGCCAGCAGTTACGGGCGGGCGGGGGCAGATACGCAGTATTTT.

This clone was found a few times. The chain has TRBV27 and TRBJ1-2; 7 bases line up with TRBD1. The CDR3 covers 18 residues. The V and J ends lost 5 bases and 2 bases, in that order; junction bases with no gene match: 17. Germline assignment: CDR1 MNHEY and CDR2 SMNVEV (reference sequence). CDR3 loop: CASSRERQGGSTNYGYTF. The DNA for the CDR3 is TGTGCCAGCAGTAGGGAAAGGCAGGGGGGATCTACGAACTATGGCTACACCTTC.

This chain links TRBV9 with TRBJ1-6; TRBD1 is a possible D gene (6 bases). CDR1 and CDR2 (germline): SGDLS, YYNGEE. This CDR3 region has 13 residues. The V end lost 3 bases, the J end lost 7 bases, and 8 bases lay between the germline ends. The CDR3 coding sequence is TGTGCCAGCAGCGGAACAGGGAATTCACCCCTCCACTTT. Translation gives CASSGTGNSPLHF.

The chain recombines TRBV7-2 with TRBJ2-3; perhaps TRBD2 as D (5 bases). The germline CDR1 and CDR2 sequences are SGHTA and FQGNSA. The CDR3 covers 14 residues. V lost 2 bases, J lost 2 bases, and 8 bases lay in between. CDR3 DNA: TGTGCCAGCAGCTTATCAGCGGCCACAGATACGCAGTATTTT. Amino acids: CASSLSAATDTQYF.

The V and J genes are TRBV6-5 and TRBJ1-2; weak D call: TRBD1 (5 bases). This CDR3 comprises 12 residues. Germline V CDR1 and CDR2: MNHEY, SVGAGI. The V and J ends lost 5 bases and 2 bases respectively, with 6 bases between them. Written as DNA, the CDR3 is TGTGCCAGCAGTCCAGGGAACTATGGCTACACCTTC. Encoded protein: CASSPGNYGYTF.

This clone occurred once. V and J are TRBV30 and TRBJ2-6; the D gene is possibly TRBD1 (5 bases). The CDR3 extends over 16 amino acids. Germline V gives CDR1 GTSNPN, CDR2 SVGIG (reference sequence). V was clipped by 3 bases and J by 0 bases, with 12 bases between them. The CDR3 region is CAWSGHNPSGANVLTF. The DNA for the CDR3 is TGTGCCTGGAGCGGACATAACCCCTCTGGGGCCAACGTCCTGACTTTC.

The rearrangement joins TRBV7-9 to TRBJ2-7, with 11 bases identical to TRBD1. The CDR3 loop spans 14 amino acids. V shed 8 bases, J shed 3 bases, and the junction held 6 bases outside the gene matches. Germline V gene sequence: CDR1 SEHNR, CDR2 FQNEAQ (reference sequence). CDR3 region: CASSRGQGVYEQYF. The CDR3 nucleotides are TGTGCCAGCTCACGGGGACAGGGGGTCTACGAGCAGTACTTC. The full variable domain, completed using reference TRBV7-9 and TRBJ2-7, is DTGVSQNPRHKITKRGQNVTFRCDPISEHNRLYWYRQTLGQGPEFLTYFQNEAQLEKSRLLSDRFSAERPKGSFSTLEIQRTEQGDSAMYLCASSRGQGVYEQYFGPGTRLTVT.

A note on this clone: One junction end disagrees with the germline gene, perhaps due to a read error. The CDR3 sequence is CASSSPRRATNEKLSF. DNA for the CDR3: TGTGCCAGCAGTTCCCCACGGCGCGCAACTAATGAAAAACTGTCTTTT. V gene TRBV6-5 combines with J gene TRBJ1-4; D call uncertain. CDR1 and CDR2 (germline): MNHEY, SVGAGI. This CDR3 spans 16 amino acids.

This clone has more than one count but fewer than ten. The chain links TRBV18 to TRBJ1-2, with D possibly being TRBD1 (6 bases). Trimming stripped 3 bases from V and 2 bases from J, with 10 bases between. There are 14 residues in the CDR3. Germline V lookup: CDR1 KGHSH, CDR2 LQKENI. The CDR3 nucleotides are TGTGCCAGCTCACCGGACAGTGCGAACTATGGCTACACCTTC. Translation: CASSPDSANYGYTF.

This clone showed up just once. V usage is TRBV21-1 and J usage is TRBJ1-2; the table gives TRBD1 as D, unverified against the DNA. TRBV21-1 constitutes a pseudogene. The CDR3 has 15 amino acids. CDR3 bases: TGTGCCAGCAGCCTGAGAGGACAGGGCAACTATGGCTACACCTTC. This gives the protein CASSLRGQGNYGYTF.

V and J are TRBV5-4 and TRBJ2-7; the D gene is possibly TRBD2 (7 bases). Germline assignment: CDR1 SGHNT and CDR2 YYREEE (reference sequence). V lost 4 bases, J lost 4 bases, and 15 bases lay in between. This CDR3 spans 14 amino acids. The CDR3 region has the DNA TGTGCCAGCAGCAAGGGGGGGGCCCAATACGAGCAGTACTTC. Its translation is CASSKGGAQYEQYF. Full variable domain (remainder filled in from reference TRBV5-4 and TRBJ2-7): ETGVTQSPTHLIKTRGQQVTLRCSSQSGHNTVSWYQQALGQGPQFIFQYYREEENGRGNFPPRFSGLQFPNYSSELNVNALELDDSALYLCASSKGGAQYEQYFGPGTRLTVT.

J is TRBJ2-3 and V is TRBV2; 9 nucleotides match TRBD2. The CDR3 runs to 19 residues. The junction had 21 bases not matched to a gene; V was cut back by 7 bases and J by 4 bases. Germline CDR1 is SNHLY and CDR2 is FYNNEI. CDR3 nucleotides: TGTGCCAGCAATGCCCTACCGGGACTAGCCTTGGGAAGTGCAGATACGCAGTATTTT. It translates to CASNALPGLALGSADTQYF.

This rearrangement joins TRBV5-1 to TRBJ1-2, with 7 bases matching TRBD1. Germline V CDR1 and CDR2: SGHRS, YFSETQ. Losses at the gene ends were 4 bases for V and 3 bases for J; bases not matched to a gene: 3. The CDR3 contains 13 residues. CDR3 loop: CASSTQGDYGYTF. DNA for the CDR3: TGCGCCAGCAGCACCCAGGGGGACTATGGCTACACCTTC.

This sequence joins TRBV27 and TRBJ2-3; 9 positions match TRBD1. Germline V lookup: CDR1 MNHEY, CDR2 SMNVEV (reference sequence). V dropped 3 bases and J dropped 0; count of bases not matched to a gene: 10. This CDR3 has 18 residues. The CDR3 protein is CASSFNPRDRVSTDTQYF. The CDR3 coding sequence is TGTGCCAGCAGTTTCAACCCCCGGGACAGGGTCAGCACAGATACGCAGTATTTT.

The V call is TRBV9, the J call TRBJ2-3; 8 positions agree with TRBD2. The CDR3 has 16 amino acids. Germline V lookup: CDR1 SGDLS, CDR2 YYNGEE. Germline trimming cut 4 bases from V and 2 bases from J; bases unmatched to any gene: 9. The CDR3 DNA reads TGTGCCAGCAGCTTCCGAGGAGCGGGGGTCACAGATACGCAGTATTTT. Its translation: CASSFRGAGVTDTQYF.

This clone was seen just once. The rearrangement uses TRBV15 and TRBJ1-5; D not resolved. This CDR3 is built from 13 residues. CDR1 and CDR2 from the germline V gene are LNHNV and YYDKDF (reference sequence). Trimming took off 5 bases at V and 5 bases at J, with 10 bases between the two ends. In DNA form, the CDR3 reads TGTGCCACCAGCGTCGGGTCTGATCAGCCCCAGCATTTT. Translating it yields CATSVGSDQPQHF.

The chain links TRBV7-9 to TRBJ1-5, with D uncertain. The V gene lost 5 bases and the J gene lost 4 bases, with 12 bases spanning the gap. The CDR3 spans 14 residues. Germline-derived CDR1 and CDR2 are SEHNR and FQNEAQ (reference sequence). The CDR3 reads CASSPSGDNQPQHF. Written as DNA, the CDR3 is TGTGCCAGCAGCCCGTCAGGCGATAATCAGCCCCAGCATTTT.

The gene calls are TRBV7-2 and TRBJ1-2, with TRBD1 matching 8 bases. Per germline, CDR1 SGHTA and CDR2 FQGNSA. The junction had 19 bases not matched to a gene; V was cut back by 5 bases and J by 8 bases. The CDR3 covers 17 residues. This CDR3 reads CASSQGQGTDHLGGYTF. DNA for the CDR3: TGTGCCAGCAGCCAAGGACAGGGAACGGACCACCTAGGGGGCTACACCTTC.